Sequencing of this T cell receptor beta chain was carried out in a study of PD-1 blockade in classical Hodgkin lymphoma (dated by TCRdb to about 2020). Concerning the study at large: Nivolumab dosing was 3 mg/kg intravenously every 2 weeks, continuing until either disease progression or unacceptable toxicity. A peripheral blood immune signature of response to PD-1 blockade in classical Hodgkin lymphoma was defined using TCR beta sequencing and CyTOF.

Comment on this clone: The clone's antigen remains unknown. The sample holds no much larger clone one base away, and base qualities are not on file.

The germline V gene (reference sequence) gives CDR1 as GTSNPN and CDR2 as SVGIG. The germline V end is reduced by 4 bases and the J end by 6 bases; junction bases left unmatched: 9. The CDR3 holds 13 amino acids from the cysteine to the phenylalanine. CDR3 DNA only is kept here, 39 bases in frame from base 1. On the study overall, not on this receptor specifically: Diversity was lower in patients who began nivolumab less than 1 year after ASCT, so these patients were left out of later analyses to avoid confounding by immune reconstitution. By C4D1, a significant rise was seen in CD4+ TCR diversity but not in CD8+ TCR diversity (p=0.0027 vs p=0.16), and the rise was most apparent among complete responders (p=0.02). The study was limited to a single clinical trial cohort, and causes of repertoire differences, possibly disease activity or prior therapy, remained undefined. Baseline TCR diversity was reported to be lower in newly diagnosed patients than in healthy donors, and even lower in relapsed/refractory patients. Trial patients with a complete response had baseline diversity similar to that of newly diagnosed patients, while partial responders and progressors had significantly lower diversity.

Genomic DNA was extracted with the Qiagen DNeasy kit from unsorted PBMCs and from negatively selected CD4+ and CD8+ fractions. TCR beta CDR3 regions were subjected to amplification by immunoSEQ multiplex PCR with primers that anneal to V and J segments. Amplification bias was minimized using a synthetic immune receptor repertoire, and residual bias was removed computationally after sequencing. Concerning the study's data processing: Custom Python scripts were used to quantify repertoire diversity as the Shannon entropy index. The unsorted, CD4+ and CD8+ repertoires were each analyzed separately, with the exception of combined analyses, where CD4+ and CD8+ sequences were merged in silico. A clone was considered expanded if an increase in frequency of at least 2-fold after treatment relative to C1D1 was found, and a pseudocount of 0.5 was applied to clones undetected at baseline. Clones with 0 or 1 copy at C1D1 were defined as singleton clones, while clones with 2 or more copies were defined as non-singleton clones. Clones expanded in unsorted samples were labelled as CD4+, CD8+ or unknown by matching protein sequences in sorted samples from the same patient. Wilcoxon tests on paired samples were used to test diversity changes from C1D1 to C4D1. TCRdb provides this immuneACCESS table in a form limited to in-frame rearrangements. Some clones are lacking; in checked studies, under half of them reflect an unresolved V gene, and why the rest are absent is not known. That table furnishes V, J and clone size, whereas the DNA furnished D and trimming. This sample holds 28,000 or so clones; roughly 62% were observed only once. The top ten hold over 9.5% of the sample.

This sample's time point label indicates: cycle 2 day 1 (C2D1) of nivolumab. Every trial patient had relapsed after autologous stem cell transplantation, and cohorts A, B and C differed in prior brentuximab vedotin exposure. The trial cohort was composed of about 53 patients with relapsed/refractory classical Hodgkin lymphoma, for whom complete response, partial response or progressive disease was recorded as best overall response. In the multi-cohort phase II CheckMate 205 trial, trial patients received single-agent nivolumab. Best overall response was determined by an independent review committee according to the 2007 International Working Group response criteria. Trial PBMCs were collected immediately before nivolumab initiation (C1D1) and during therapy at cycle 2 day 1 and cycle 4 day 1. Peripheral blood was collected in 8 mL Vacutainer Cell Preparation Tubes, from which PBMCs were isolated by centrifugation and then cryopreserved.

This receptor was obtained from a human donor with classical Hodgkin lymphoma. The sequence links TRBV30 to TRBJ2-7; 7 middle bases align to TRBD1. Here the sequenced sample was peripheral blood mononuclear cells (PBMCs), taken before the second cycle of nivolumab. The CDR3 protein is CAWIGDRASEQYF. The DNA is TGTGCCTGGATTGGTGACAGGGCTTCCGAGCAGTACTTC.